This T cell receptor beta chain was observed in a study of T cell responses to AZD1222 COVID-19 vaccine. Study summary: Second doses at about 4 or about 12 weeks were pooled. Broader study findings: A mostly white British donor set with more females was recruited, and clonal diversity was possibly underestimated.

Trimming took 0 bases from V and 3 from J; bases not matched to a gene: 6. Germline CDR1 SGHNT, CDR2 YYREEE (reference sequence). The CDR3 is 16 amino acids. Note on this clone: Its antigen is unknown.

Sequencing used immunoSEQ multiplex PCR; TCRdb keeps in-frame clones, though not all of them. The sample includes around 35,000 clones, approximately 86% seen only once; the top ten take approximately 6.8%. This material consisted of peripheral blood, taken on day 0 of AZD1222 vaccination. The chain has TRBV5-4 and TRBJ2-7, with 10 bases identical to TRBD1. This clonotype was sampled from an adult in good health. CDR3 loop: CASSLGPGTGDYEQYF. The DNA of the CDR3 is TGTGCCAGCAGCTTGGGCCCCGGGACAGGGGACTACGAGCAGTACTTC.